The source of this T cell receptor (beta chain) is a study of T cell repertoires in cytomegalovirus infection. About the study: Recently identified HLA-C-restricted CMV epitopes were used, and well-studied HLA-B-restricted CMV epitopes were used as well.

This clonotype was seen more than once but under ten times. As yet, its antigen is unknown. The germline CDR1 and CDR2 sequences are MNHGY and SAAAGT. V was trimmed by 7 bases and J by 1 base, leaving 14 bases between them. The CDR3 has 16 residues. TCRdb used MiXCR to reprocess the reads, holding one entry per CDR3 protein. The repertoire holds hundreds of thousands of distinct CDR3 sequences, with about 27% as singletons. Study-level findings and limits: Across the ex vivo response, the dominant clonotypes were HLA-C-restricted CMV-specific TCR beta clonotypes.

Here the sequenced sample was cultured PBMCs, taken from culture after CMV antigen stimulation. This chain links TRBV6-8 with TRBJ1-6; D may be TRBD1 (6 bases). The receptor's source is a human donor in good health (CMV status not recorded). Some clones in this sample may be carry-over from other donors' samples. The CDR3 nucleotides are TGTGCCAGCACCCGGACAGTGTTTTCCTATAATTCACCCCTCCACTTT. Translating gives CASTRTVFSYNSPLHF.